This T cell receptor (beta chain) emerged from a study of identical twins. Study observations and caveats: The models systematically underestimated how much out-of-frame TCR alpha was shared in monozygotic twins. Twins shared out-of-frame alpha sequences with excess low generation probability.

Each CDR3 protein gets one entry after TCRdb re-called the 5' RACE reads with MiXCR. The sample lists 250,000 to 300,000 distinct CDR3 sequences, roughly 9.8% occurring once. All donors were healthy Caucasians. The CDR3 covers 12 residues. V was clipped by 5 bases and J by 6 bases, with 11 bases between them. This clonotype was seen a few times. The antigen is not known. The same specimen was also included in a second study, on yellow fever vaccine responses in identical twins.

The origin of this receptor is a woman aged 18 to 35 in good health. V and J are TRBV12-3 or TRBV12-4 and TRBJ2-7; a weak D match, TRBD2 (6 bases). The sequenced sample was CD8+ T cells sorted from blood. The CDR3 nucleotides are TGTGCCAGCAGTCCCTCGGGGGTCGAGCAGTACTTC. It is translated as CASSPSGVEQYF.